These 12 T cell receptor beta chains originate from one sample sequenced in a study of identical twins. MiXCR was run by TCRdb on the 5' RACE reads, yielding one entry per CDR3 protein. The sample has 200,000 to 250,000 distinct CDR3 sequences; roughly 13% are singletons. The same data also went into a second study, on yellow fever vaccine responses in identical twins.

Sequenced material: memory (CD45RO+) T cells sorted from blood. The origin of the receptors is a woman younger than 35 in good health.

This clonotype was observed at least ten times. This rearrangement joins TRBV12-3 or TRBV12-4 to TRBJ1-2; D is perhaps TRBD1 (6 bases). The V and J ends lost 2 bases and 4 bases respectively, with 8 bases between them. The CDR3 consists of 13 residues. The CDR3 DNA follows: TGTGCCAGCAGTTTATCGGGGGCCTATGGCTACACCTTC. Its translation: CASSLSGAYGYTF.

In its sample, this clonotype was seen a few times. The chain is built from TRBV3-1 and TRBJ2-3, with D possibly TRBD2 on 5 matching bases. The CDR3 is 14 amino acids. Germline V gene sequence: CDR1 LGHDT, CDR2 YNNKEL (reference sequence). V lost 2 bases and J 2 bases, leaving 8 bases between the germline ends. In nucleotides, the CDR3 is TGTGCCAGCAGCCAAAGCGGAGCCACAGATACGCAGTATTTT. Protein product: CASSQSGATDTQYF.

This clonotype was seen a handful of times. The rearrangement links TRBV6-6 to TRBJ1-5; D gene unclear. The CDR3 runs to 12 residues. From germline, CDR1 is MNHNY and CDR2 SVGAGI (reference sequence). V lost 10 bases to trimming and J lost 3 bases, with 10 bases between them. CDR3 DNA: TGTGCCACTAGCAGGCCCAATCAGCCCCAGCATTTT. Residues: CATSRPNQPQHF.

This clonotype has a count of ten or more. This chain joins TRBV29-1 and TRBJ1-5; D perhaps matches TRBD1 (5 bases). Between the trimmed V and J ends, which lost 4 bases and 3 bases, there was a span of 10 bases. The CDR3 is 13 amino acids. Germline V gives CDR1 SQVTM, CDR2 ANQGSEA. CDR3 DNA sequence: TGCAGCGTTGGGGCAGGGCTCAATCAGCCCCAGCATTTT. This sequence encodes CSVGAGLNQPQHF. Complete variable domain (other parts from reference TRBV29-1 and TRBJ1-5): SAVISQKPSRDICQRGTSLTIQCQVDSQVTMMFWYRQQPGQSLTLIATANQGSEATYESGFVIDKFPISRPNLTFSTLTVSNMSPEDSSIYLCSVGAGLNQPQHFGDGTRLSIL.

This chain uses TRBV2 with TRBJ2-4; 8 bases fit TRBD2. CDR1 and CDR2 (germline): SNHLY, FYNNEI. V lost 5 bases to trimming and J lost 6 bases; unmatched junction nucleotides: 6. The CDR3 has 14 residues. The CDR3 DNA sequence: TGTGCCAGCAGTCCAGCGGGAGTTAGAAACATTCAGTACTTC. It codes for CASSPAGVRNIQYF.

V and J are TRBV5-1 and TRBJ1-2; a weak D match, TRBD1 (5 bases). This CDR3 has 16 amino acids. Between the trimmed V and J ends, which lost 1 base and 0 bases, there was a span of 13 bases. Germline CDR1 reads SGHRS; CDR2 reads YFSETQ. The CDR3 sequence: CASSLKGRGSNYGYTF. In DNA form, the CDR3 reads TGCGCCAGCAGCTTGAAAGGCCGGGGCTCTAACTATGGCTACACCTTC. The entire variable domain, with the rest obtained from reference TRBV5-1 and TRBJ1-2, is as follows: KAGVTQTPRYLIKTRGQQVTLSCSPISGHRSVSWYQQTPGQGLQFLFEYFSETQRNKGNFPGRFSGRQFSNSRSEMNVSTLELGDSALYLCASSLKGRGSNYGYTFGSGTRLTVV.

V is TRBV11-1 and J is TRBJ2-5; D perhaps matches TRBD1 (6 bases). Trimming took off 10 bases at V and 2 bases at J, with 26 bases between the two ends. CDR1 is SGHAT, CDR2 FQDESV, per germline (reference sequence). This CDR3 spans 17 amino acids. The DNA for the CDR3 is TGTGCCACCGACTCTAGTTTGGGGGCTCGGCAGCAAGAGACCCAGTACTTC. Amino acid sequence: CATDSSLGARQQETQYF.

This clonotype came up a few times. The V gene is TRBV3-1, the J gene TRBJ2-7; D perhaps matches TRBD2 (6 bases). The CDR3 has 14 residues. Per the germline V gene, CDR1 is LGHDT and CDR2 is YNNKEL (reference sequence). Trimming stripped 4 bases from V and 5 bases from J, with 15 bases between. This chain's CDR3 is CASSRPLAPHEQYF. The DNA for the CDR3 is TGTGCCAGCAGCCGCCCCCTAGCGCCCCACGAGCAGTACTTC.

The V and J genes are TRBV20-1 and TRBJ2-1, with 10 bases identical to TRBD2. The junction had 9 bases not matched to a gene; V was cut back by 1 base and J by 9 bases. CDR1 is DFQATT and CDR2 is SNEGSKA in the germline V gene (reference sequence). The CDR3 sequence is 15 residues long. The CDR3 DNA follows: TGCAGTGCTAGAGGAACCGGGACTAGCGTTGGTGAGCAGTTCTTC. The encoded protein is CSARGTGTSVGEQFF.

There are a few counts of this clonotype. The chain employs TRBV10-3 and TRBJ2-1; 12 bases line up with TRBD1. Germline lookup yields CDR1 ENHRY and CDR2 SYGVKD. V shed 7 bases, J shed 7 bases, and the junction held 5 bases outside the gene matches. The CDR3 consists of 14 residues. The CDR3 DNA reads TGTGCCATCAAAGGGGACAGGGGGCTGAATGAGCAGTTCTTC. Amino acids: CAIKGDRGLNEQFF.

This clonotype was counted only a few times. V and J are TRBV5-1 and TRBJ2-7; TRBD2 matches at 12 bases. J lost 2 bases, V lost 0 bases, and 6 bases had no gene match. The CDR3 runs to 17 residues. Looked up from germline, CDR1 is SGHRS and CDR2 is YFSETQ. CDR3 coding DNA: TGCGCCAGCAGCTTGGACCCTACTAGCGGGAGGACCTACGAGCAGTACTTC. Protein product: CASSLDPTSGRTYEQYF.

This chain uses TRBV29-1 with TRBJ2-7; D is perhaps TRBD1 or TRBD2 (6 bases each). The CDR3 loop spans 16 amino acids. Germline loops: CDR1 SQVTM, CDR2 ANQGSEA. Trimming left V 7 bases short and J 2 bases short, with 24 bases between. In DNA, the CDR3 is TGCAGCGCAAAGGGGGGAACCAGGGGTGCAACCTACGAGCAGTACTTC. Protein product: CSAKGGTRGATYEQYF.